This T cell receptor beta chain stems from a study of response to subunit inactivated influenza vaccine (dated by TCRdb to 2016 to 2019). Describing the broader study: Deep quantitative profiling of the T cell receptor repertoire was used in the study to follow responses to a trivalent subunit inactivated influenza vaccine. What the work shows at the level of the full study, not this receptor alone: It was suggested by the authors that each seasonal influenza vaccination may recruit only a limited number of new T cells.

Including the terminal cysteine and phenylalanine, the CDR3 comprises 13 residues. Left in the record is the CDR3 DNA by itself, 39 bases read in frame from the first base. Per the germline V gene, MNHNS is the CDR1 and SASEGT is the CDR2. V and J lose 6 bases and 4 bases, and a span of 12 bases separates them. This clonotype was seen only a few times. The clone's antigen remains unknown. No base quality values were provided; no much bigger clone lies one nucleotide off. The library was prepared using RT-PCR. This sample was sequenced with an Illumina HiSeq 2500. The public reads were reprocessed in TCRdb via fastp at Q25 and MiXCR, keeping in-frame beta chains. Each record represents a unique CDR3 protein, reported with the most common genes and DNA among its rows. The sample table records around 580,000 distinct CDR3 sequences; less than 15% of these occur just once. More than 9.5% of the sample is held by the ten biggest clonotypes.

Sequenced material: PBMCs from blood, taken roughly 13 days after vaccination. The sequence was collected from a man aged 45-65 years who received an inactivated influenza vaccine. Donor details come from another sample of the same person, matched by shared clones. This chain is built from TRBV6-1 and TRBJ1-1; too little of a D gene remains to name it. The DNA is TGTGCCAGCAGCCATACGGGCAGCACTGAAGCTTTCTTT. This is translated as CASSHTGSTEAFF.